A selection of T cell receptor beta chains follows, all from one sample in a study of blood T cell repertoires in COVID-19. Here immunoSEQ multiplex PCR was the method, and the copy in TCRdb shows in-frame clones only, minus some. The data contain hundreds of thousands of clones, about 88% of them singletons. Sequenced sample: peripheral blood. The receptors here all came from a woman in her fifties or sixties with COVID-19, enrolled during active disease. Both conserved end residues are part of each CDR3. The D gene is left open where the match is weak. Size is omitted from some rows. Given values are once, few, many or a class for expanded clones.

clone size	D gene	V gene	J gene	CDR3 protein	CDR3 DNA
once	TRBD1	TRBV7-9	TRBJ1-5	CASSLQGANQPQHF	TGTGCCAGCAGCTTACAGGGGGCCAATCAGCCCCAGCATTTT
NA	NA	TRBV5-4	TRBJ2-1	CASSLQGKNEQFF	TGTGCCAGCAGCTTACAGGGCAAGAATGAGCAGTTCTTC
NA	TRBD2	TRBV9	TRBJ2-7	CASSVGAGGQTEEQYF	TGTGCCAGCAGCGTAGGCGCGGGGGGCCAAACGGAGGAGCAGTACTTC
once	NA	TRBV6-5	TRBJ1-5	CASVPSGGSHQPQHF	TGTGCCAGCGTCCCCTCCGGGGGAAGTCATCAGCCCCAGCATTTT
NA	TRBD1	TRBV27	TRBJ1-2	CASSLGRQGPDGYTF	TGTGCCAGCAGTTTGGGCCGACAGGGGCCGGATGGCTACACCTTC
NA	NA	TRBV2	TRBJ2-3	CASSEPLAHTDTQYF	TGTGCCAGCAGTGAACCCCTTGCACACACAGATACGCAGTATTTT
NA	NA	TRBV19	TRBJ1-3	CASSKRTETSGNTIYF	TGTGCCAGTAGCAAACGGACAGAAACCTCGGGAAACACCATATATTTT
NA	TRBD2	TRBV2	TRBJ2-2	CARGAASGGTGELFF	TGTGCCAGGGGGGCGGCTAGCGGGGGCACCGGGGAGCTGTTTTTT
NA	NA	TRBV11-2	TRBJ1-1	CASSSLGGEGNTEAFF	TGTGCCAGCAGCTCGCTTGGGGGGGAGGGAAACACTGAAGCTTTCTTT
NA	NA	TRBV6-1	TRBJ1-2	CASSDGEVPYGYTF	TGTGCCAGCAGTGACGGCGAGGTTCCGTATGGCTACACCTTC
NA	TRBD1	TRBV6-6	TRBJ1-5	CASRQGTSNQPQHF	TGTGCCAGTCGACAGGGAACCAGCAATCAGCCCCAGCATTTT
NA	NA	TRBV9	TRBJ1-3	CASNTGGDTIYF	TGTGCCAGCAACACAGGTGGGGACACCATATATTTT
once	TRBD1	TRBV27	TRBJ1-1	CASTSLTGSNTEAFF	TGTGCCAGCACCTCCCTGACAGGGAGCAACACTGAAGCTTTCTTT
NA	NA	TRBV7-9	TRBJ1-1	CASSLQGSLLDAFF	TGTGCCAGCAGCTTACAGGGTTCCCTCCTTGATGCTTTCTTT
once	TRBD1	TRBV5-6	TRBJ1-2	CASTHLRDRAGYTF	TGTGCCAGCACCCACCTCCGGGACAGAGCTGGCTACACCTTC
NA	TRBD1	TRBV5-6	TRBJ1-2	CASSLQGIDGYTF	TGTGCCAGCAGCTTACAGGGGATTGATGGCTACACCTTC
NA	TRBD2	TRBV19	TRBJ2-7	CASRATSGDSYEQYF	TGTGCCAGTAGAGCAACTAGCGGGGATTCCTACGAGCAGTACTTC
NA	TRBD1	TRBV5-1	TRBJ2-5	CASSLAGTGRETQYF	TGCGCCAGCAGCTTGGCCGGGACAGGAAGGGAGACCCAGTACTTC
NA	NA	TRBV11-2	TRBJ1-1	CASSLGGQHQAFF	TGTGCCAGCAGCTTAGGGGGACAACATCAAGCTTTCTTT
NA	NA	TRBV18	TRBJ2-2	CASSLRDTSTGELFF	TGTGCCAGCTCACTGAGGGACACCTCCACCGGGGAGCTGTTTTTT
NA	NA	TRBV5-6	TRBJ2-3	CASSPGTTDTQYF	TGTGCCAGCAGCCCTGGGACTACAGATACGCAGTATTTT
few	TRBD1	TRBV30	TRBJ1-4	CAWSLGGTGQEKLFF	TGTGCCTGGAGCCTCGGGGGGACAGGACAAGAAAAACTGTTTTTT
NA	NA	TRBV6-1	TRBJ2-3	CASSEFRGTQYF	TGTGCCAGCAGTGAATTCAGGGGTACGCAGTATTTT
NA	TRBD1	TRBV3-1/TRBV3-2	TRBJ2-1	CASSQEAFQGANEQFF	TGTGCCAGCAGCCAAGAAGCGTTCCAGGGGGCCAATGAGCAGTTCTTC
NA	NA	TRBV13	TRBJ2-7	CASSPHPGLPPYEQYF	TGTGCCAGCAGCCCGCACCCCGGACTTCCCCCCTACGAGCAGTACTTC
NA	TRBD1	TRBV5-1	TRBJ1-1	CASSSATGANTEAFF	TGCGCCAGCAGCTCGGCGACAGGGGCGAACACTGAAGCTTTCTTT
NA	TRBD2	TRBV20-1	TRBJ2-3	CSASTQRDPTDTQYF	TGCAGTGCTAGTACCCAGCGGGACCCCACAGATACGCAGTATTTT
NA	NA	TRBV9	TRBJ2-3	CASSGGDSASTDTQYF	TGTGCCAGCAGCGGGGGGGACTCAGCTAGCACAGATACGCAGTATTTT
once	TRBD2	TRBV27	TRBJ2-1	CASSSRTSGAGNEQFF	TGTGCCAGCAGTTCACGGACTAGCGGGGCCGGCAATGAGCAGTTCTTC
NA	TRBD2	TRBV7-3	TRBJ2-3	CASSLAGDTDTQYF	TGTGCCAGCAGCTTAGCGGGGGATACAGATACGCAGTATTTT
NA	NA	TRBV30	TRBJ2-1	CAWSRGSYNEQFF	TGTGCCTGGAGTAGGGGGTCCTACAATGAGCAGTTCTTC
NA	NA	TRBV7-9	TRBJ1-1	CASSSLAGAGAFF	TGTGCCAGCAGCTCCCTAGCGGGGGCTGGAGCTTTCTTT
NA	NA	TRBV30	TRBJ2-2	CAWSGRGDPTGELFF	TGTGCCTGGAGTGGCAGGGGAGATCCCACCGGGGAGCTGTTTTTT
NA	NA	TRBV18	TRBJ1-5	CASSPNREGQPQHF	TGTGCCAGCTCACCAAACAGGGAAGGACAGCCCCAGCATTTT
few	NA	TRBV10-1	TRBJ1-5	CATSAGNRNQPQHF	TGCGCCACCAGCGCCGGTAATCGGAATCAGCCCCAGCATTTT
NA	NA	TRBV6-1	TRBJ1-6	CASSEVGGSVDNSPLHF	TGTGCCAGCAGTGAAGTAGGAGGCAGCGTTGATAATTCACCCCTCCACTTT
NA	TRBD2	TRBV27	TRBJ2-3	CASSARLAGARDTQYF	TGTGCCAGCAGTGCCCGACTAGCGGGGGCGCGAGATACGCAGTATTTT
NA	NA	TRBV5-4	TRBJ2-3	CASSSYPDTQYF	TGTGCCAGCAGCTCCTATCCGGATACGCAGTATTTT
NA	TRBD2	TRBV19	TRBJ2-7	CASSISLAGVYEQYF	TGTGCCAGTAGTATATCACTAGCGGGGGTCTACGAGCAGTACTTC